This TCR beta chain was captured by sequencing in a study of regulatory T cells in long-lasting Graves disease. The wider study: Persistence in Graves' disease denoted antithyroid drug use beyond 5 years alongside positive TSH receptor antibodies.

Germline V gene data show CDR1 as SGHAT and CDR2 as FQNNGV. CDR3 size: 16 residues. V gave up 5 bases and J gave up 2 bases, with 18 bases separating them. Sample time point: persistent/refractory GD, antithyroid drugs over 5 years with positive TRAb. From RNA extracted from PBMCs, the TCR library was made. This clonotype was recorded a few times. The antigen is undetermined. CDR3 regions were amplified by Arm-PCR using iRepertoire HTBI primers to build TCR beta libraries. MiXCR, applied by TCRdb to the multiplex PCR reads, yields one record per CDR3 protein. Of 390,000 or so distinct CDR3 sequences detected, roughly 24% appear once; the ten largest clones hold around a quarter. Study-wide results and limits: Not thyroid tissue but only peripheral blood was studied. Having only a small sample size may have limited accuracy. There was favoring of TRBV28, TRBJ1-2 and TRBJ2-5 in persistent disease.

V usage is TRBV11-2 and J usage is TRBJ1-1; tentatively, D is TRBD1 (6 bases). The sequence derives from a woman aged 40 to 49 with Graves disease. The material was peripheral blood mononuclear cells (PBMCs), obtained when the disease was refractory, from a patient treated with antithyroid drugs. The CDR3 region is CASSKRKWTENTEAFF. CDR3 coding DNA: TGTGCCAGCAGCAAAAGGAAGTGGACAGAAAACACTGAAGCTTTCTTT.